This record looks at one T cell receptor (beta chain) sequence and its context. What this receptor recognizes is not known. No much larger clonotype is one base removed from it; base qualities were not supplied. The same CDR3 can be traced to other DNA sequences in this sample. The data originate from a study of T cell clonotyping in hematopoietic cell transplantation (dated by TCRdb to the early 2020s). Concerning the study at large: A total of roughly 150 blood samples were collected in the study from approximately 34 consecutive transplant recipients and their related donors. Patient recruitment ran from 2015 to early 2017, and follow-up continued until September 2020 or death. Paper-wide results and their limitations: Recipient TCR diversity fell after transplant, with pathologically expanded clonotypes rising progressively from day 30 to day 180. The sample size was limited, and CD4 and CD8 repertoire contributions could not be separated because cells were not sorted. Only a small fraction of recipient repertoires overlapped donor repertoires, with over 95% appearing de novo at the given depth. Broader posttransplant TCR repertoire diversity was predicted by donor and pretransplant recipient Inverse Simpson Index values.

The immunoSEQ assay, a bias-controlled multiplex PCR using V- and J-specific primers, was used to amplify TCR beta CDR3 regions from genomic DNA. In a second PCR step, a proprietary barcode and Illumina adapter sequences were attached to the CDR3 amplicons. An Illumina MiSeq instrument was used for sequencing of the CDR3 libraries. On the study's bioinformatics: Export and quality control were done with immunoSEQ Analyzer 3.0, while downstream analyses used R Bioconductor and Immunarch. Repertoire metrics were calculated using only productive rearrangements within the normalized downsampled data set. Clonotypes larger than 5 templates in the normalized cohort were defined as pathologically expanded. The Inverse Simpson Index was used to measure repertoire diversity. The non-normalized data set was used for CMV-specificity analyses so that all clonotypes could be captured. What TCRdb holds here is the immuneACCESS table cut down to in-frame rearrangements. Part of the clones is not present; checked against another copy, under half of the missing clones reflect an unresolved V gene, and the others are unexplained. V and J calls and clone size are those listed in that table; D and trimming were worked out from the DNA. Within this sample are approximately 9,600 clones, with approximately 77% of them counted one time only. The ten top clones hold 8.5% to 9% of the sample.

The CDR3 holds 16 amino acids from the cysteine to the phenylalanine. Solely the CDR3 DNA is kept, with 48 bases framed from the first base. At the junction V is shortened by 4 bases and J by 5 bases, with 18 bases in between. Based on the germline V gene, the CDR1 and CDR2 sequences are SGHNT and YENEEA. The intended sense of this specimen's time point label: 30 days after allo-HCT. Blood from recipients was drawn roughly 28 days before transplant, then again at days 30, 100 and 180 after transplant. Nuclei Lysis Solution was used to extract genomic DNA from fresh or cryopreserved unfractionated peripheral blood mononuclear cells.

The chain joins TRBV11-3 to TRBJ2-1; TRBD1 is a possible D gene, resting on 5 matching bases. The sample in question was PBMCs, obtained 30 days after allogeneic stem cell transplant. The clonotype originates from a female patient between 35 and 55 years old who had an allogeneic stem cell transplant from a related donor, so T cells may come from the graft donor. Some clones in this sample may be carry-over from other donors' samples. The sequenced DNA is TGTGCCAGCAGCTCTAAGGGGCTCCGATCCCACAATGAGCAGTTCTTC. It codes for CASSSKGLRSHNEQFF.